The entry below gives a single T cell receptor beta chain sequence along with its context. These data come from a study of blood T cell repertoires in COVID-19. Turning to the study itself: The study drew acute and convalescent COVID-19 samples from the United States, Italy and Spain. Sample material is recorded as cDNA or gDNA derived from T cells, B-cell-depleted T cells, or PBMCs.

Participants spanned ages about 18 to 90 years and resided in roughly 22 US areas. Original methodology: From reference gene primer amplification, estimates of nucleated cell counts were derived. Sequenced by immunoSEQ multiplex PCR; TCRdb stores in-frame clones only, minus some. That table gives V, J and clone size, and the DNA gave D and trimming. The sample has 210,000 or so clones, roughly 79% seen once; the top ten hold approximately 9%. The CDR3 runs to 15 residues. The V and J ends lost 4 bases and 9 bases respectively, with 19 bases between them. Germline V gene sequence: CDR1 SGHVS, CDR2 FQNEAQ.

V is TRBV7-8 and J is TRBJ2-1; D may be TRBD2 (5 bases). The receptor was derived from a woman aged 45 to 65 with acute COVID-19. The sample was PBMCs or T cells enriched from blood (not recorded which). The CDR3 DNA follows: TGTGCCAGCAGCTCCCCTGCCCACCTCGGGATTGAGCAGTTCTTC. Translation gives CASSSPAHLGIEQFF.